These 26 T cell receptor beta chains originate from one sample sequenced in a study of low-dose radiotherapy and immunotherapy resistance in tumors (dated by TCRdb to between 2022 and 2023). For sequencing, an Illumina HiSeq 2500 was employed. First-strand cDNA was synthesized using Superscript III and a set of TRAV- and TRBV-specific primers, so that both TCRalpha and TCRbeta chains were covered. TCRs were amplified for 20 PCR cycles with Phusion, using a constant-region primer paired with the adapter attached to the V primers. The raw public data were reprocessed by TCRdb itself: fastp quality trimming at Q25, MiXCR clonotype calling, in-frame beta chains only. Rows with a matching CDR3 protein are joined into one entry that keeps the most common DNA and genes. In all, the sample holds approximately 90,000 distinct CDR3 sequences, and about 18% of those were seen once. Clones ranked in the top ten supply roughly 2.8% of the sample.

Reading the label with the study, this specimen's time point is: before trial treatment. This specimen was PBMCs, taken before treatment. These receptors came from a male donor with prostate cancer.

The rearrangement joins TRBV18 to TRBJ1-5, with 7 nucleotides matching TRBD1. After removal of 2 bases from V and 2 bases from J, the junction contained 6 bases not matched to a gene. CDR1 is KGHSH and CDR2 is LQKENI in the germline V gene. CDR3 length: 16 residues. The CDR3 sequence is CASSPSPGGGNQPQHF. The CDR3 nucleotides read TGTGCCAGCTCACCATCACCAGGGGGAGGCAATCAGCCCCAGCATTTT.

Worth noting for this clonotype: One base separates it from a far larger clone, so it is likely a read error. This chain uses TRBV7-9 with TRBJ1-4; D not certain. V was trimmed by 5 bases and J by 0 bases, leaving 13 bases between them. The CDR3 runs 16 residues. The germline CDR1 and CDR2 sequences are SEHNR and FQNEAQ (reference sequence). CDR3 sequence (DNA): TGTGCCAGCAGCCCGTCCCCAGTGGCAACTAATGAAAAACTGTTTTTT. This sequence encodes CASSPSPVATNEKLFF.

Ten or more counts support this clonotype. The chain employs TRBV11-1 and TRBJ2-3; 7 nucleotides align to TRBD1. With 2 bases clipped from V and 3 bases from J, the junction kept 5 bases outside the gene matches. The germline CDR1 and CDR2 sequences are SGHAT and FQDESV (reference sequence). The CDR3 runs 15 residues. CDR3: CASSLQRGRTDTQYF. In DNA form, the CDR3 reads TGTGCCAGCAGCTTACAAAGGGGGCGTACAGATACGCAGTATTTT.

In its sample, this clonotype was seen many times. The V gene is TRBV3-1, the J gene TRBJ2-3, with D maybe TRBD1 (5 bases). CDR1 LGHDT and CDR2 YNNKEL come from the germline V gene (reference sequence). The CDR3 length is 14 residues. The V gene lost 0 bases and the J gene lost 6 bases, with 10 bases spanning the gap. The CDR3 protein is CASSQDPQADTQYF. As DNA, the CDR3 is TGTGCCAGCAGCCAAGATCCACAGGCGGATACGCAGTATTTT.

This clonotype was detected many times. The DNA for the CDR3 is TGTGCCAGCAAACGGGACAGGGGAGGAAACACCATATATTTT. Translated, it gives CASKRDRGGNTIYF. The V and J genes are TRBV2 and TRBJ1-3; 10 bases match TRBD1. V lost 7 bases to trimming and J lost 4 bases; unmatched junction nucleotides: 4. This CDR3 spans 14 amino acids. From germline, CDR1 is SNHLY and CDR2 FYNNEI.

This clonotype appeared many times. The CDR3 loop is CASSPRGGYTQYF. The CDR3 nucleotides are TGTGCCAGCAGCCCCCGGGGGGGATATACGCAGTATTTT. The chain combines TRBV7-3 with TRBJ2-3; 8 bases are a match to TRBD2. Per the germline V gene, CDR1 is SGHTA and CDR2 is FQGTGA. The CDR3 sequence is 13 residues long. Trimming at V came to 5 bases and at J to 7 bases, leaving 5 bases not matched to a gene.

This clonotype has a count of ten or more. The genes are TRBV4-1 and TRBJ2-3, with 7 bases identical to TRBD1. CDR1 and CDR2 (germline): MGHRA, YSYEKL. V lost 0 bases and J lost 8; bases outside the gene matches: 14. The CDR3 totals 17 residues. For the CDR3, the DNA is TGCGCCAGCAGCCAAGACGCCCCGGGCACAGGGGTAGGTACGCAGTATTTT. Translating it yields CASSQDAPGTGVGTQYF.

In this sample, this clonotype turned up many times. The rearrangement joins TRBV18 to TRBJ1-6; 8 bases are shared with TRBD1. Trimming removed 0 bases from V and 10 bases from J; junction bases left unmatched: 5. CDR1 is KGHSH and CDR2 is LQKENI in the germline V gene. CDR3 length: 15 amino acids. The CDR3 reads CASSPPTGEGSPLHF. Here the CDR3 DNA reads TGTGCCAGCTCACCACCGACAGGGGAAGGATCACCCCTCCACTTT.

This clonotype was seen a few times. The chain recombines TRBV20-1 with TRBJ2-7, with unresolved D. Trimming removed 2 bases from V and 5 bases from J, with 10 bases in between. This CDR3 is 12 amino acids long. CDR1 and CDR2 from the germline V gene are DFQATT and SNEGSKA (reference sequence). CDR3 nucleotide sequence: TGCAGTGCTAGACCGGAAAAGGACGAGCAGTACTTC. Its translation is CSARPEKDEQYF.

This clonotype was seen many times. The CDR3 nucleotides read TGTGCCAGCAGCTTAGAAGGGCGGGAGACCCAGTACTTC. It yields the protein CASSLEGRETQYF. The chain joins TRBV7-9 to TRBJ2-5; D is ambiguous. The CDR3 totals 13 residues. Trimming shortened V by 1 base and J by 5 bases, and 8 bases separated the two germline ends. Per the germline V gene, CDR1 is SEHNR and CDR2 is FQNEAQ (reference sequence).

The sample holds many counts of this clonotype. V and J are TRBV15 and TRBJ2-2, with D possibly being TRBD2 (6 bases). CDR1 is LNHNV, CDR2 YYDKDF, per germline (reference sequence). This CDR3 region has 12 residues. V was shortened by 6 bases and J by 6 bases, with 8 bases between the two germline ends. CDR3 nucleotides: TGTGCCACCAGGGGGGGAGCCGGGGAGCTGTTTTTT. This translates into CATRGGAGELFF.

This clonotype was seen more than once but under ten times. The chain is built from TRBV6-6 and TRBJ1-1, with D maybe TRBD1 (6 bases). Trimming took 11 bases from V and 1 from J, leaving 17 bases between them. This CDR3 contains 14 residues. From germline, CDR1 is MNHNY and CDR2 SVGAGI (reference sequence). The chain's CDR3 is CASEGGKRNTEAFF. DNA of the CDR3: TGTGCCTCCGAGGGGGGAAAGAGGAACACTGAAGCTTTCTTT.

This clonotype was recorded at least ten times. The chain employs TRBV29-1 and TRBJ1-2; D may be TRBD1 (5 bases). Looked up from germline, CDR1 is SQVTM and CDR2 is ANQGSEA. The CDR3 has 13 residues. V shed 5 bases and J shed 6 bases, with 16 bases lying between them. The CDR3 sequence: CSVPTGGGDGYTF. In nucleotides, the CDR3 is TGCAGCGTTCCAACAGGAGGCGGCGATGGCTACACCTTC.

This clonotype was recorded at least ten times. The gene calls are TRBV7-2 and TRBJ2-5; tentatively, D is TRBD2 (6 bases). V gave up 3 bases and J gave up 5 bases, with 13 bases separating them. CDR3 length equals 14 residues. Germline CDR1 reads SGHTA; CDR2 reads FQGNSA. CDR3 region: CASSLGSGDETQYF. Written as DNA, the CDR3 is TGTGCCAGCAGCTTGGGTAGCGGTGACGAGACCCAGTACTTC.

This clonotype showed up many times. The chain uses TRBV6-2 or TRBV6-3 and TRBJ2-1, with 11 bases lining up with TRBD2. The ends lost 4 bases at V and 1 base at J; junction bases unmatched: 0. The CDR3 sequence is 15 residues long. CDR1 and CDR2 (germline): MNHEY, SVGEGT. CDR3 sequence (DNA): TGTGCCAGCAGTTCTAGCGGGGGGTCCTACAATGAGCAGTTCTTC. This codes for CASSSSGGSYNEQFF.

This clonotype was found many times. The chain uses TRBV30 and TRBJ2-7; 8 bases fit TRBD1. Germline V gene sequence: CDR1 GTSNPN, CDR2 SVGIG (reference sequence). The V and J ends lost 3 bases and 9 bases, in that order; junction bases with no gene match: 10. The CDR3 sequence is 13 residues long. The CDR3 DNA follows: TGTGCCTGGAGCCCGGGACAGGAAAGAGGGCAGTACTTC. It is translated as CAWSPGQERGQYF.

This clonotype was seen many times. The chain is built from TRBV5-6 and TRBJ2-3; possibly TRBD2 for D (5 bases). The CDR3 spans 17 residues. Deletions cut 3 bases from V and 0 bases from J, with 17 bases between. CDR1 SGHDT and CDR2 YYEEEE come from the germline V gene. The CDR3 DNA is TGTGCCAGCAGCTCGGGTCGGGGAATCCTAAGCACAGATACGCAGTATTTT. Protein sequence: CASSSGRGILSTDTQYF.

At least ten counts were recorded for this clonotype. CDR3 nucleotide sequence: TGTGCCAGCAGCCAACGGGGGGACTACAATGAGCAGTTCTTC. This sequence encodes CASSQRGDYNEQFF. This chain links TRBV3-1 with TRBJ2-1, with 7 bases lining up with TRBD2. CDR3 size: 14 residues. Unmatched junction bases numbered 1, after V lost 2 bases and J lost 3 bases. Germline CDR1 is LGHDT and CDR2 is YNNKEL (reference sequence).

This clonotype was counted ten times or more. The chain recombines TRBV29-1 with TRBJ2-5; possibly TRBD2 for D (5 bases). With 4 bases removed from V and 4 bases from J, the gap between germline ends came to 10 bases. The CDR3 runs to 12 residues. Germline V CDR1 and CDR2: SQVTM, ANQGSEA. CDR3 nucleotide sequence: TGCAGCGTTGTTGGCCTAGCAGAGACCCAGTACTTC. This gives the protein CSVVGLAETQYF.

V is TRBV6-1 and J is TRBJ2-7; 9 bases are a match to TRBD2. Germline CDR1 MNHNS, CDR2 SASEGT. This CDR3 has 17 residues. Unmatched junction bases numbered 9, after V lost 3 bases and J lost 0 bases. The CDR3 nucleotides are TGTGCCAGCAGTGACCGGGCTAGCGGGGTCAGCTCCTACGAGCAGTACTTC. It translates to CASSDRASGVSSYEQYF.

This clonotype was seen at least ten times. The chain links TRBV5-6 to TRBJ2-1; 10 bases map to TRBD1. Germline values: CDR1 SGHDT, CDR2 YYEEEE. The CDR3 is made up of 15 amino acids. J gave up 8 bases and V 4 bases, and 9 bases lay outside the gene matches. CDR3: CASSDPGQGRDEQFF. CDR3 nucleotides: TGTGCCAGCAGCGACCCGGGACAGGGGAGGGATGAGCAGTTCTTC. Looking up the rest from reference TRBV5-6 and TRBJ2-1 gives the full variable domain: DAGVTQSPTHLIKTRGQQVTLRCSPKSGHDTVSWYQQALGQGPQFIFQYYEEEERQRGNFPDRFSGHQFPNYSSELNVNALLLGDSALYLCASSDPGQGRDEQFFGPGTRLTVL.

This clonotype was seen at least ten times. This chain uses TRBV3-1 with TRBJ2-3; D is uncertain. V gave up 3 bases and J gave up 5 bases, with 15 bases separating them. The CDR3 totals 15 residues. Germline CDR1 reads LGHDT; CDR2 reads YNNKEL (reference sequence). The CDR3 region has the DNA TGTGCCAGCAGCCAGTATGGCAATTCCCAAGATACGCAGTATTTT. Encoded protein: CASSQYGNSQDTQYF.

This clonotype has more than one count but fewer than ten. This chain links TRBV6-1 with TRBJ1-6, with D unclear. The CDR3 loop spans 15 amino acids. Germline V CDR1 and CDR2: MNHNS, SASEGT. V lost 5 bases to trimming and J lost 6 bases, with 14 bases between them. The CDR3 here is CASSFLSGSNSPLHF. CDR3 coding DNA: TGTGCCAGCAGTTTCTTAAGCGGGAGTAATTCACCCCTCCACTTT.

Concerning this clonotype itself: A single base is all that separates this from a far larger clone, so a read error is likely. V gene TRBV10-3 combines with J gene TRBJ2-1, with D perhaps matching TRBD2 (7 bases). The germline V and J ends were trimmed by 1 base and 10 bases, with 20 bases remaining between them. Germline V lookup: CDR1 ENHRY, CDR2 SYGVKD. This CDR3 is 16 amino acids long. CDR3 nucleotide sequence: TGTGCCATCAGTGAGTGGGGGGGCTCTAGCTCCTACGAGCAGTTCTTC. This translates into CAISEWGGSSSYEQFF.

The CDR3 protein is CASSLGIGGGGPPYEQFF. The CDR3 coding sequence is TGTGCCAGCAGCTTAGGAATAGGCGGGGGGGGCCCCCCCTATGAGCAGTTCTTC. The chain has TRBV11-2 and TRBJ2-1; TRBD2 matches 9 bases. The J segment lost 8 bases and the V segment lost 1 base, leaving 15 bases of the junction unmatched. The CDR3 runs 18 residues. Germline loops: CDR1 SGHAT, CDR2 FQNNGV.

The chain carries TRBV11-3 and TRBJ2-7; 7 nucleotides line up with TRBD2. Germline V gene sequence: CDR1 SGHNT, CDR2 YENEEA. This CDR3 is 14 amino acids long. V shed 8 bases and J 4 bases; nucleotides not matched to a gene: 11. CDR3 region: CASRGLVGTYEQYF. In DNA form, the CDR3 reads TGTGCCAGCCGTGGACTAGTGGGGACTTACGAGCAGTACTTC. The complete variable domain, with remaining parts taken from reference TRBV11-3 and TRBJ2-7, reads EAGVVQSPRYKIIEKKQPVAFWCNPISGHNTLYWYLQNLGQGPELLIRYENEEAVDDSQLPKDRFSAERLKGVDSTLKIQPAELGDSAVYLCASRGLVGTYEQYFGPGTRLTVT.